This T cell receptor beta chain came from a study of PD-L1 blockade in urothelial cancer. Overall study context: Samples came from 3 weeks, at the second dose, and 6 weeks into treatment. Across blood samples, T cells had a median count of approximately 140,000.

TCRdb's copy holds only in-frame clones and misses some; the assay was immunoSEQ multiplex PCR. The data hold fewer than 45,000 clones, with 80% to 90% observed a single time. Patients in the study were battling locally advanced or metastatic urothelial carcinoma. The V gene lost 10 bases and the J gene lost 0 bases, with 10 bases spanning the gap. CDR3 size: 13 residues. The germline gives CDR1 MNHNY, CDR2 SVGAGI (reference sequence). The origin of this receptor is a man between 60 and 75 years old with urothelial cancer. The input for sequencing was PBMCs, taken around atezolizumab (anti-PD-L1) treatment. The chain carries TRBV6-6 and TRBJ2-1; D gene uncertain. As DNA, the CDR3 is TGTGCCAACCGGCAGGACTCCTACAATGAGCAGTTCTTC. It specifies CANRQDSYNEQFF.